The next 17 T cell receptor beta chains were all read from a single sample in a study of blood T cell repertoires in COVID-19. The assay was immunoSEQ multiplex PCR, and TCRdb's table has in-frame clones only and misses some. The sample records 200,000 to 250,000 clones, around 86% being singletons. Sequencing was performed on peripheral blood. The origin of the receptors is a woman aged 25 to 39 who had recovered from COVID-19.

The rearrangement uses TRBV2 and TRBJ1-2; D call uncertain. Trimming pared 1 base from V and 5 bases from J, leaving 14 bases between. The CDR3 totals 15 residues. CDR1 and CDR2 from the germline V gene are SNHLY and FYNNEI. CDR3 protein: CASSEEQLTSYGYTF. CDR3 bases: TGTGCCAGCAGTGAAGAACAGCTTACGTCTTATGGCTACACCTTC.

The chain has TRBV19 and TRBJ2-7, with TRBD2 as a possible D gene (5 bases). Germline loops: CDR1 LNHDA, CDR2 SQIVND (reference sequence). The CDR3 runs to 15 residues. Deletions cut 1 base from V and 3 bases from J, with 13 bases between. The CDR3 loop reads CASSIAPQAGYEQYF. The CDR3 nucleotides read TGTGCCAGTAGTATAGCCCCTCAGGCGGGCTACGAGCAGTACTTC. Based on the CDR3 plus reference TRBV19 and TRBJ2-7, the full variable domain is DGGITQSPKYLFRKEGQNVTLSCEQNLNHDAMYWYRQDPGQGLRLIYYSQIVNDFQKGDIAEGYSVSREKKESFPLTVTSAQKNPTAFYLCASSIAPQAGYEQYFGPGTRLTVT.

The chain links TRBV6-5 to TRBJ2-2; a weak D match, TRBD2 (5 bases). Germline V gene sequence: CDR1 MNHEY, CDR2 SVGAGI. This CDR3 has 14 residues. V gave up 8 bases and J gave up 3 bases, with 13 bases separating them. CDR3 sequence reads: CASRRAGDTGELFF. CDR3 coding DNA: TGTGCCAGCCGTAGGGCCGGGGACACCGGGGAGCTGTTTTTT.

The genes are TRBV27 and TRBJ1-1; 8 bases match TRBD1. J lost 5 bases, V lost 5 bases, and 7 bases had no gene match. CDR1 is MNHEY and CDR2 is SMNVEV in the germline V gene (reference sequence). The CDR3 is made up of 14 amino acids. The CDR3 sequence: CASSPQGALTEAFF. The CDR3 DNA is TGTGCCAGCAGTCCTCAGGGGGCTTTGACTGAAGCTTTCTTT.

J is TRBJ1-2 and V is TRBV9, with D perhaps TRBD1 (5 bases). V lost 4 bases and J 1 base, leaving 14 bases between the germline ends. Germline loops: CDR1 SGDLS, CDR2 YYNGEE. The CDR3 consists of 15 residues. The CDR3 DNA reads TGTGCCAGCAGCCTGTCCGGACACCTTAACTATGGCTACACCTTC. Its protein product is CASSLSGHLNYGYTF.

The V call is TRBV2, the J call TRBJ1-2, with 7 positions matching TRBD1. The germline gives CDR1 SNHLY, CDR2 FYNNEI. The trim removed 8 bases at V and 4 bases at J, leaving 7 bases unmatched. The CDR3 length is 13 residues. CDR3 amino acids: CASRGTVLYGYTF. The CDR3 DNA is TGTGCCAGCCGGGGGACAGTCCTCTATGGCTACACCTTC.

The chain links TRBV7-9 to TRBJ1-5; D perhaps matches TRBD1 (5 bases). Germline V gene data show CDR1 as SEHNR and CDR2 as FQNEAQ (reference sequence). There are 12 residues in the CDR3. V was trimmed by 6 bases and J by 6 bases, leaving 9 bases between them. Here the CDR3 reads CASSQGFQPQHF. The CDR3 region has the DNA TGTGCCAGCAGTCAGGGTTTTCAGCCCCAGCATTTT.

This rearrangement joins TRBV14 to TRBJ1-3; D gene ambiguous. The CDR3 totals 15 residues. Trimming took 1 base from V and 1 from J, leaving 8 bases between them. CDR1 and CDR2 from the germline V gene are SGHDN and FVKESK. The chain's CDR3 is CASSQAGSSGNTIYF. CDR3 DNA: TGTGCCAGCAGCCAAGCCGGGAGTTCTGGAAACACCATATATTTT.

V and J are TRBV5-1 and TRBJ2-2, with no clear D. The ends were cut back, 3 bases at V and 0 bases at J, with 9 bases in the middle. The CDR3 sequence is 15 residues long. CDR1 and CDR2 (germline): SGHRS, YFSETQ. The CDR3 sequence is CASSYDTTNTGELFF. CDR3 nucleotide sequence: TGCGCCAGCAGCTATGACACCACGAACACCGGGGAGCTGTTTTTT.

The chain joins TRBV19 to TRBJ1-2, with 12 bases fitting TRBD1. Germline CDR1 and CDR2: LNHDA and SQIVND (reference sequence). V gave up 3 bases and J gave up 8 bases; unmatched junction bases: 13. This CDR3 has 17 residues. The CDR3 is CASSIASTGQGARGYTF. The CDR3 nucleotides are TGTGCCAGTAGTATTGCGTCTACGGGACAGGGGGCGCGGGGCTACACCTTC.

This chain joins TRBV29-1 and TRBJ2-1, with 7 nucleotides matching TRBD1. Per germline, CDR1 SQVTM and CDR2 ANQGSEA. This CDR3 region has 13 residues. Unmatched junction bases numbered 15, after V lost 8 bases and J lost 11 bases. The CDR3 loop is CSLETGSSMKQFF. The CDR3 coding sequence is TGCAGCCTAGAGACAGGGTCCTCAATGAAGCAGTTCTTC.

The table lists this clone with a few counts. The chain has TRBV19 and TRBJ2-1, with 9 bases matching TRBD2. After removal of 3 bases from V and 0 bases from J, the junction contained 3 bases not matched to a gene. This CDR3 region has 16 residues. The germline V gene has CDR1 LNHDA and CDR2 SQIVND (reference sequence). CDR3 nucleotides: TGTGCCAGTAGTATGCGAGCGGGGGGCTCCTACAATGAGCAGTTCTTC. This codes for CASSMRAGGSYNEQFF.

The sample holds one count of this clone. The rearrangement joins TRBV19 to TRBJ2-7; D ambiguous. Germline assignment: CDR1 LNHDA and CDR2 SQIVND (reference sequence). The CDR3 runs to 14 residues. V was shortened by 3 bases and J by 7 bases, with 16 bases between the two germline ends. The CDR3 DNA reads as TGTGCCAGTAGTATCTCAGAGGTCCCCGGGGAGCAGTACTTC. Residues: CASSISEVPGEQYF.

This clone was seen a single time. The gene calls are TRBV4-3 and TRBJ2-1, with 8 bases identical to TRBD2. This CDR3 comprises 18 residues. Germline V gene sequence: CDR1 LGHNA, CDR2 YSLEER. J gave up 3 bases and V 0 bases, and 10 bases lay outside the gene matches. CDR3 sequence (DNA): TGCGCCAGCAGCCAAGATGTCCCAGCGGGGGATATCTACAATGAGCAGTTCTTC. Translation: CASSQDVPAGDIYNEQFF.

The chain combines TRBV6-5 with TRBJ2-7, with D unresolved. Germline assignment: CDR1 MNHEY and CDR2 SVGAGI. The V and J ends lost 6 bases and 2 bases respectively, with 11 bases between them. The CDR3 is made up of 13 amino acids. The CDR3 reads CASSPTATYEQYF. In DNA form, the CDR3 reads TGTGCCAGCAGCCCCACCGCGACCTACGAGCAGTACTTC.

The CDR3 DNA is TGTGCCAGCAGTCCTATCACCGACAGGGATGAGCAGTTCTTC. Encoded protein: CASSPITDRDEQFF. This chain joins TRBV6-5 and TRBJ2-1; the match to TRBD1 covers 7 bases. The CDR3 runs 14 residues. V was clipped by 5 bases and J by 8 bases; unmatched bases: 9. CDR1 MNHEY and CDR2 SVGAGI come from the germline V gene.

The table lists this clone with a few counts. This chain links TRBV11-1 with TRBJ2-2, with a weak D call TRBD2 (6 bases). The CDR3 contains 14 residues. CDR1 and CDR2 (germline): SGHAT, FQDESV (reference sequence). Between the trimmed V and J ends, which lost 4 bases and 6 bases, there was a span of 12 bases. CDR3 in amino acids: CASSWRASAGELFF. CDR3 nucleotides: TGTGCCAGCAGCTGGAGGGCTAGTGCCGGGGAGCTGTTTTTT.